This paragraph covers one T cell receptor beta chain sequence. Its target is not known. These data belong to a study of T cell repertoires in cytomegalovirus infection. As for the study in general: Both CMV infection and a matching HLA type were indicated by public TCR beta signatures.

The CDR3 loop spans 14 amino acids. Trimming left V 5 bases short and J 0 bases short, with 10 bases between. Germline V gene sequence: CDR1 KGHSH, CDR2 LQKENI. General study results and limits: Predominance within the ex vivo response was attributable to HLA-C-restricted CMV-specific TCR beta clonotypes.

TCRdb reanalysed the reads using MiXCR and keeps one entry per CDR3 protein. This table holds under 250,000 distinct CDR3 sequences, approximately 13% found once. The sequenced sample was PBMCs. This sequence was found in a human donor in good health (CMV status not recorded). Some clones in this sample may be carry-over from other donors' samples. The V gene is TRBV18, the J gene TRBJ1-1; tentative D call: TRBD1 (5 bases). The DNA of the CDR3 is TGTGCCAGCTCAAGACAGCCTGTGAACACTGAAGCTTTCTTT. It codes for CASSRQPVNTEAFF.